The present T cell receptor beta chain was sequenced within a study of blood T cell repertoires in COVID-19. Study at large: From the United States, Italy and Spain came samples of acute and convalescent COVID-19. T cells, B-cell-depleted T cells, or PBMCs supplied cDNA or gDNA.

Per germline, CDR1 SGHNT and CDR2 YYREEE (reference sequence). CDR3 length: 14 residues. The junction had 5 bases not matched to a gene; V was cut back by 4 bases and J by 4 bases. In the original workflow: Nucleated cell number was recorded as an estimate derived from reference gene primer amplification. The assay was immunoSEQ multiplex PCR, and TCRdb's table has in-frame clones only and misses some. V and J calls and clone size are those listed in that table; D and trimming were worked out from the DNA. The repertoire holds about 170,000 clones, with just under 85% as singletons. The source is a middle-aged man who had recovered from COVID-19. The rearrangement links TRBV5-4 to TRBJ2-7; 10 bases match TRBD1. Sequenced: peripheral blood. CDR3 nucleotides: TGTGCCAGCAGCCTCCGACAGGGGGCATACGAGCAGTACTTC. Encoded protein: CASSLRQGAYEQYF.